Listed here is a single TCR beta chain. Its target is not known. At one end the junction does not follow the germline gene, possibly because of a read error. The library came from three nested PCR rounds adapted from ARM-PCR protocols. Via MiXCR, TCRdb re-called the multiplex PCR reads, giving one row per CDR3 protein. Here the sample spans tens of thousands of distinct CDR3 sequences, approximately 65% being singletons. This sample stems from a study of tumor and adjacent non-tumor tissue in lung cancer. Notes on the study in general: Tumor tissue had significantly higher TCR diversity than normal lung. Shorter survival was associated with higher TCR diversity in tumors.

RNA was extracted from bulk tissue without any cell sorting. CDR1 and CDR2 (germline): SGHAT, FQDESV (reference sequence). The CDR3 is 15 residues long. This receptor was obtained from a man between 60 and 70 years old with non-small cell lung cancer. The rearrangement joins TRBV11-1 to TRBJ2-7; D possibly corresponds to TRBD1 (5 bases). The sample was lung tumor tissue. CDR3 sequence reads: CVSSTARQWRYEQYF. In nucleotides, the CDR3 is TGTGTCAGCAGCACCGCAAGACAGTGGCGTTACGAGCAGTACTTC.